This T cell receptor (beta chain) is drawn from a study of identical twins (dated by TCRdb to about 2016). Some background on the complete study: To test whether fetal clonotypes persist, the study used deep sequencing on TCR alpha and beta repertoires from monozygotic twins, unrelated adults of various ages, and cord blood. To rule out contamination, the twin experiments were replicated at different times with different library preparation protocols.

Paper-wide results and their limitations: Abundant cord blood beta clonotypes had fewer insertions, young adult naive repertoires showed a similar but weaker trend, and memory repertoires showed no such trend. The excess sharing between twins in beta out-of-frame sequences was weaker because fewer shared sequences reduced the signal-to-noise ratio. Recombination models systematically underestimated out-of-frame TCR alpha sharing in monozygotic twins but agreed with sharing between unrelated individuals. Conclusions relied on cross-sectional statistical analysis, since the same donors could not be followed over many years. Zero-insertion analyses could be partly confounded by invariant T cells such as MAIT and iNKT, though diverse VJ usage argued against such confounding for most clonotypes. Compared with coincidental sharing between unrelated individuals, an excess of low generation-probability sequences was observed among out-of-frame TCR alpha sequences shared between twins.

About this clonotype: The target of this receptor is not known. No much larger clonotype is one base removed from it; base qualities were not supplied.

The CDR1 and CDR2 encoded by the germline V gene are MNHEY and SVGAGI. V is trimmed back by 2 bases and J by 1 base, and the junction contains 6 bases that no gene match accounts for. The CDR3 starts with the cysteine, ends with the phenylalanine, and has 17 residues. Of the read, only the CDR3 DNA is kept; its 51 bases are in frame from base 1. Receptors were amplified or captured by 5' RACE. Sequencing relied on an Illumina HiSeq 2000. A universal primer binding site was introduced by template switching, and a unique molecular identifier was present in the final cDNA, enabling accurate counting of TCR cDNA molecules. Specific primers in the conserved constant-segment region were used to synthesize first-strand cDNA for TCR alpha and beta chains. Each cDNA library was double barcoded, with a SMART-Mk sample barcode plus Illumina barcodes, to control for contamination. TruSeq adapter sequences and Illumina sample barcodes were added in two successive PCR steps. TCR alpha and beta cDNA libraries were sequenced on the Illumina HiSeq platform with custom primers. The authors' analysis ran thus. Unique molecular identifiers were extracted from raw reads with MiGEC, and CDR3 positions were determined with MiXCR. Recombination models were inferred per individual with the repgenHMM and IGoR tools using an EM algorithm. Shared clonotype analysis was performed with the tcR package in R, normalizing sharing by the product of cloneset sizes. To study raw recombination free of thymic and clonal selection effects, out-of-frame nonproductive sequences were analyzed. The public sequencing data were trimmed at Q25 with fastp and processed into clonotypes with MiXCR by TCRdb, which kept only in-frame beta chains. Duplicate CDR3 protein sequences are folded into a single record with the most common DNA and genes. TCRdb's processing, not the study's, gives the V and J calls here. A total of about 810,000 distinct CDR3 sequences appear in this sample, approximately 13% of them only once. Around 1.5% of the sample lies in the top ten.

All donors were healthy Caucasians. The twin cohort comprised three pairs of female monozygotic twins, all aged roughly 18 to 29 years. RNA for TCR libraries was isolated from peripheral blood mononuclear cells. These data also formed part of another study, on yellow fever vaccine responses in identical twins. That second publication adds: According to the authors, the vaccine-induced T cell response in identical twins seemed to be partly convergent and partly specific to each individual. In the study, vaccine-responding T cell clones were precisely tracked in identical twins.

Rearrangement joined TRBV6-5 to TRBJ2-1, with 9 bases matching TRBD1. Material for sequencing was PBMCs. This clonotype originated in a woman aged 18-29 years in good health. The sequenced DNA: TGTGCCAGCAGTTACGGGACAGGGATAGGATCCTACAATGAGCAGTTCTTC. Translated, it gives CASSYGTGIGSYNEQFF.